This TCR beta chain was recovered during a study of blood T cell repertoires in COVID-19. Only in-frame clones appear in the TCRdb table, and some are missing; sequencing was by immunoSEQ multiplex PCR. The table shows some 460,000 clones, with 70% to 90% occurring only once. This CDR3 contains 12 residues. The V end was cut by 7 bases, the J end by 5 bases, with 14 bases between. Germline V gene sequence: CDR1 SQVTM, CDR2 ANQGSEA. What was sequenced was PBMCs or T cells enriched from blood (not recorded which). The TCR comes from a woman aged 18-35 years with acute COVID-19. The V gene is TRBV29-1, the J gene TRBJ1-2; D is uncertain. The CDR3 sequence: CSAAQRQYGYTF. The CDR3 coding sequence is TGCAGCGCCGCCCAGCGGCAGTATGGCTACACCTTC.